The clone carrying this TCR beta chain was detected a few times. Its antigen is undetermined. Thyroid surgery had not been preceded by any treatment in any patient. The CDR3 runs 18 residues. V lost 2 bases to trimming and J lost 7 bases, with 27 bases between them. This specimen belongs to a study of metastatic and nonmetastatic thyroid tumors. Whole-study results and caveats: Patients with malignant thyroid tumors reportedly had significantly higher TCR beta diversity than those with benign nodules, in blood and tumor.

TCRdb ran MiXCR on the PCR reads. The data hold 18,000 or so clones, with more than 30% observed a single time. The V call is TRBV12-3 or TRBV12-4, the J call TRBJ2-7; TRBD2 might be the D (6 bases). The sequence was collected from a female donor with papillary thyroid cancer or a benign thyroid nodule (not recorded which). Some clones in this sample may be carry-over from other donors' samples. Sequencing input: tumor tissue. CDR3 sequence reads: CASSLSRGCRIVDYEQYF. Here the CDR3 DNA reads TGTGCCAGCAGTTTAAGTCGCGGGTGCCGGATCGTGGACTATGAGCAGTACTTC.